The rows below give T cell receptor beta chains drawn from one sample of a study of Graves' ophthalmopathy and Graves' hyperthyroidism. TCRdb re-called the multiplex PCR reads with MiXCR, one entry per CDR3 protein. The sample yields around 1,000,000 distinct CDR3 sequences, about two fifths seen once. Source material: peripheral blood or thyroid tissue (not recorded which). The receptors were gathered from an adult man with Graves' hyperthyroidism. CDR3s include the opening cysteine and the closing phenylalanine or tryptophan. Fields, in order: clone size, J gene, D gene, V gene, CDR3 length, CDR3 protein, CDR3 DNA. D genes are given only for firm matches. The size field is filled for only some rows; it gives once, few, many or a size class.

>many|TRBJ1-2|TRBD1|TRBV7-9|14
CASSLTGAFLGYTF
TGTGCCAGCAGCTTAACAGGGGCATTTCTTGGCTACACCTTC
>NA|TRBJ2-2|TRBD2|TRBV29-1|14
CSVEGQGGPGELFF
TGCAGCGTTGAAGGGCAGGGAGGGCCCGGGGAGCTGTTTTTT
>many|TRBJ2-6|NA|TRBV6-4|15
CASSDSTTGANVLTF
TGTGCCAGCAGTGACTCGACTACTGGGGCCAACGTCCTGACTTTC
>few|TRBJ1-5|NA|TRBV6-1|14
CASSDGWGNQPQHF
TGTGCCAGCAGTGACGGCTGGGGCAATCAGCCCCAGCATTTT
>NA|TRBJ2-5|TRBD2|TRBV29-1|14
CSVARTSGSETQYF
TGCAGCGTTGCTAGGACTAGCGGGAGTGAGACCCAGTACTTC
>many|TRBJ1-5|TRBD1|TRBV2|14
CASSVGQGGQPQHF
TGTGCCAGCAGTGTTGGGCAGGGGGGTCAGCCCCAGCATTTT
>NA|TRBJ2-5|TRBD2|TRBV12-3/TRBV12-4|14
CASSFGTAGGTQYF
TGTGCCAGCAGTTTTGGGACAGCGGGAGGTACCCAGTACTTC
>many|TRBJ1-2|TRBD1|TRBV29-1|13
CSAGDSLSYGYTF
TGCAGCGCTGGGGACAGCTTATCTTATGGCTACACCTTC
>many|TRBJ1-1|TRBD1|TRBV9|13
CASSEGQTTEAFF
TGTGCCAGCAGCGAGGGACAGACCACTGAAGCTTTCTTT
>many|TRBJ1-1|NA|TRBV2|14
CASSRERSDSEAFF
TGTGCCAGCAGCCGGGAGCGGAGTGATTCTGAAGCTTTCTTT
>NA|TRBJ2-5|TRBD2|TRBV12-3/TRBV12-4|14
CASSFASGGVEQYF
TGTGCCAGCAGTTTTGCTAGCGGAGGGGTGGAGCAGTACTTC
>few|TRBJ1-1|NA|TRBV6-1|16
CASSDRGVARNTEAFF
TGTGCCAGCAGTGACAGGGGCGTTGCTCGAAACACTGAAGCTTTCTTT
>NA|TRBJ2-7|NA|TRBV29-1|13
CSVQPGSNYEQYF
TGCAGCGTGCAACCTGGATCCAACTACGAGCAGTACTTC
>NA|TRBJ1-2|NA|TRBV12-3/TRBV12-4|16
CASSRTGTQLNYGYTF
TGTGCCAGCAGTCGGACCGGGACACAACTAAACTATGGCTACACCTTC
>NA|TRBJ1-6|NA|TRBV7-9|15
CASSLPDKSNSPPHF
TGTGCCAGCAGCTTACCCGACAAGTCTAATTCACCCCCCCACTTT
>many|TRBJ1-2|TRBD1|TRBV7-9|15
CASSFDREVGRGYTF
TGTGCCAGCAGCTTTGACAGGGAGGTGGGGAGAGGCTACACCTTC
>many|TRBJ1-5|NA|TRBV19|16
CASSSYGGRSNQPQHF
TGTGCCAGTAGTTCATATGGGGGCCGGAGCAATCAGCCCCAGCATTTT
>few|TRBJ1-1|NA|TRBV7-9|14
CASSSLAMNTEAFF
TGTGCCAGCAGCTCTCTCGCGATGAACACTGAAGCTTTCTTT
>few|TRBJ2-3|NA|TRBV10-1|13
CASKGTGWDTQYF
TGCGCCAGCAAAGGAACAGGATGGGATACGCAGTATTTT
>few|TRBJ2-5|NA|TRBV9|15
CASSVGGGGVETQYF
TGTGCCAGCAGCGTAGGAGGCGGAGGGGTAGAGACCCAGTACTTC
>NA|TRBJ1-6|TRBD1|TRBV29-1|14
CSAATGGGNSPLHF
TGCAGCGCCGCGACAGGGGGAGGTAATTCACCCCTCCACTTT
>many|TRBJ1-5|NA|TRBV10-3|12
CAISGPNQPQHF
TGTGCCATCAGTGGTCCCAATCAGCCCCAGCATTTT
>NA|TRBJ2-7|TRBD1|TRBV11-1|14
CASSPPGTGPEQYF
TGTGCCAGCAGCCCCCCCGGGACAGGACCCGAGCAGTACTTC
>few|TRBJ2-7|NA|TRBV4-1|15
CASSQDWRQLYEQYF
TGCGCCAGCAGCCAAGATTGGCGACAGCTTTACGAGCAGTACTTC
>NA|TRBJ1-1|TRBD1|TRBV29-1|13
CSVGGGGRTEAFF
TGCAGCGTTGGGGGAGGGGGCCGGACTGAAGCTTTCTTT
>NA|TRBJ1-1|NA|TRBV7-3|16
CASSLFLWGPVQEAFF
NA
>NA|TRBJ2-7|TRBD1|TRBV12-3/TRBV12-4|11
CASRDRDRQYF
TGTGCCAGCAGGGACCGGGACAGGCAGTACTTC
>few|TRBJ2-2|NA|TRBV4-1|15
CASSPGAGVPGELFF
TGCGCCAGCAGCCCAGGTGCAGGGGTTCCCGGGGAGCTGTTTTTT
>few|TRBJ2-5|NA|TRBV30|12
CAWVDSQETQYF
TGTGCCTGGGTGGACAGTCAAGAGACCCAGTACTTC
>many|TRBJ2-7|NA|TRBV11-1|12
CASSFTGIEQYF
TGTGCCAGCAGCTTCACAGGGATCGAGCAGTACTTC
>NA|TRBJ1-1|NA|TRBV28|16
CASSTLLGDRQDEAFF
TGTGCCAGCAGTACCCTCCTCGGGGACCGGCAAGATGAAGCTTTCTTT
>many|TRBJ1-2|NA|TRBV19|15
CASSSPGPGNYGYTF
TGTGCCAGTAGTTCGCCGGGACCTGGAAACTATGGCTACACCTTC
>many|TRBJ2-5|NA|TRBV13|15
CASSLRRQLQETQYF
TGTGCCAGCAGCTTACGTCGACAGCTGCAAGAGACCCAGTACTTC
>many|TRBJ1-5|NA|TRBV20-1|15
CSAAVGSERNQPQHF
TGCAGTGCTGCGGTGGGGAGCGAACGCAATCAGCCCCAGCATTTT
>few|TRBJ1-3|NA|TRBV29-1|16
CSVEDRGAGSGNTIYF
TGCAGCGTTGAAGATCGGGGAGCAGGCTCTGGAAACACCATATATTTT
>many|TRBJ1-4|TRBD1|TRBV12-3/TRBV12-4|12
CASSGTVEKLFF
TGTGCCAGCAGTGGGACAGTTGAAAAACTGTTTTTT
>NA|TRBJ2-6|NA|TRBV18|17
CASSPPLGETGANVLTF
TGTGCCAGCTCACCACCGTTAGGGGAGACTGGGGCCAACGTCCTGACTTTC
>many|TRBJ1-3|NA|TRBV14|15
CASSHHVRAGNTIYF
TGTGCCAGCAGCCATCACGTCAGGGCTGGAAACACCATATATTTT
>NA|TRBJ1-1|NA|TRBV29-1|12
CSVEGGRGKAFF
TGCAGCGTTGAAGGGGGGAGGGGGAAAGCTTTCTTT
>NA|TRBJ1-2|NA|TRBV20-1|14
CSARVRTWDYGYTF
TGCAGTGCTAGAGTACGGACTTGGGACTATGGCTACACCTTC
>NA|TRBJ2-5|NA|TRBV20-1|13
CSPPGPNTETQYF
TGCAGTCCCCCGGGACCAAACACAGAGACCCAGTACTTC
>NA|TRBJ2-2|NA|TRBV10-3|15
CASSNYRATTGELFF
TGTGCCAGCAGTAACTACCGGGCTACCACCGGGGAGCTGTTTTTT
>NA|TRBJ1-2|NA|TRBV19|13
CASNVGTRGGYTF
TGTGCCAGTAACGTCGGTACGAGGGGCGGCTACACCTTC
>NA|TRBJ2-6|NA|TRBV10-3|17
CAISEVPVGMGANVLTF
TGTGCCATCAGTGAGGTGCCAGTGGGGATGGGGGCCAACGTCCTGACTTTC
>many|TRBJ1-6|TRBD1|TRBV5-5|16
CASSTQTGVQASPLHF
TGTGCCAGCAGCACCCAAACAGGGGTGCAAGCTTCACCCCTCCACTTT
>many|TRBJ1-2|TRBD1|TRBV5-1|13
CASSWDSDYGYTF
TGCGCCAGCAGCTGGGACAGTGATTATGGCTACACCTTC
>few|TRBJ1-6|NA|TRBV27|13
CASSSYAPPPLHF
TGTGCCAGCAGTTCCTACGCCCCACCACCCCTCCACTTT
>many|TRBJ2-7|TRBD1|TRBV2|14
CASSETGGSYEQYF
TGTGCCAGCAGTGAAACAGGGGGTTCCTACGAGCAGTACTTC
>many|TRBJ2-5|NA|TRBV2|13
CASNRDPGETQYF
TGTGCCAGCAATCGGGACCCTGGGGAGACCCAGTACTTC
>many|TRBJ2-5|TRBD2|TRBV19|14
CASTPAGGRETQYF
TGTGCCAGTACCCCGGCGGGGGGGCGCGAGACCCAGTACTTC
>NA|TRBJ2-7|NA|TRBV6-5|17
CASSYTAPAAGYYEQYF
TGTGCCAGCAGTTACACCGCCCCGGCCGCGGGATACTACGAGCAGTACTTC
>many|TRBJ2-5|NA|TRBV7-9|16
CASSPQTGRFQETQYF
TGTGCCAGCAGCCCGCAAACGGGACGTTTCCAAGAGACCCAGTACTTC
>few|TRBJ2-5|NA|TRBV20-1|11
CSASRRETQYF
TGCAGTGCTAGCCGGAGGGAGACCCAGTACTTC
>NA|TRBJ1-1|NA|TRBV9|16
CASSVVGRPQNTEAFF
TGTGCCAGCAGCGTAGTAGGCAGGCCACAGAACACTGAAGCTTTCTTT
>many|TRBJ1-2|NA|TRBV5-1|14
CASSLGVGHHGYTF
TGCGCCAGCAGCTTGGGTGTAGGACACCATGGCTACACCTTC